A selection of T cell receptor beta chains follows, all from one sample in a study of cytomegalovirus exposure and HLA in healthy donors. Repertoires were generated with immunoSEQ multiplex PCR, while TCRdb's copy carries only in-frame clones and drops some. The top ten clones hold 6.5% to 9.5% of a sample with 99,000 or so clones, 60% to 85% of them seen once. Specimen: PBMCs. The receptors were sampled from a middle-aged woman in good health and CMV-seropositive. CDR3s include the opening cysteine and the closing phenylalanine or tryptophan. A D gene is named only where the DNA matches it firmly. Rows may omit the clone size; those that give it use once, few, many or a size class.

J gene,V gene,D gene,clone size,CDR3 protein,CDR3 DNA
TRBJ2-3,TRBV5-1,TRBD2,once,CASTLAGGFNTQYF,TGCGCCAGTACTCTAGCGGGAGGATTTAATACGCAGTATTTT
TRBJ2-5,TRBV14,TRBD1,-,CASSLDRAFKTQYF,TGTGCCAGCAGCCTGGACAGGGCTTTCAAGACCCAGTACTTC
TRBJ1-4,TRBV18,-,-,CASSPPVYRELFF,TGTGCCAGCTCACCACCTGTTTACAGGGAACTGTTTTTT
TRBJ1-2,TRBV12-2,-,-,CASHHLQGSGDGYTF,TGTGCAAGTCACCATCTACAGGGTAGTGGAGATGGCTACACCTTC
TRBJ2-1,TRBV18,TRBD1,once,CASSPMTGGGHEQFF,TGTGCCAGCTCACCAATGACAGGGGGCGGACATGAGCAGTTCTTC
TRBJ1-1,TRBV4-1,-,-,CASSQDQGSNTEAFF,TGCGCCAGCAGCCAAGACCAGGGTTCGAACACTGAAGCTTTCTTT
TRBJ1-2,TRBV19,-,-,CASRQGEGFNGYTF,TGTGCCAGTAGACAAGGGGAAGGGTTTAACGGCTACACCTTC
TRBJ2-6,TRBV21-1,-,once,CASSKVGVGRPGANVLTF,TGTGCCAGCAGCAAAGTAGGGGTCGGTAGACCTGGGGCCAACGTCCTGACTTTC
TRBJ1-4,TRBV7-9,-,few,CSSSSPGLWTANEKLFF,TGTTCCAGCAGCTCACCGGGACTTTGGACGGCTAATGAAAAACTGTTTTTT
TRBJ2-7,TRBV21-1,-,-,CASSRLADEQYF,TGTGCCAGCAGCAGACTAGCGGACGAGCAGTACTTC
TRBJ2-5,TRBV2,-,-,CASSDSNGLQTQYF,TGTGCCAGCAGTGATAGTAACGGACTACAGACCCAGTACTTC
TRBJ1-5,TRBV7-2,TRBD1,-,CASSTGTGGSNSNQPQHF,TGTGCCAGCAGCACGGGGACAGGGGGAAGCAATAGCAATCAGCCCCAGCATTTT
TRBJ2-5,TRBV18,TRBD1,-,CASSTQQGGQETQYF,TGTGCCAGCTCAACCCAACAGGGGGGACAAGAGACCCAGTACTTC
TRBJ2-1,TRBV6-1,-,-,CASSEGPGGYNEQFF,TGTGCCAGCAGTGAAGGGCCCGGGGGCTACAATGAGCAGTTCTTC
TRBJ2-5,TRBV2,TRBD2,few,CAALHWGGQETQYF,TGTGCCGCATTACACTGGGGGGGCCAAGAGACCCAGTACTTC
TRBJ1-4,TRBV5-1,-,-,CASSLGNSLGGEKLFF,TGCGCCAGCAGCTTGGGCAATTCTCTAGGTGGTGAAAAACTGTTTTTT
TRBJ2-1,TRBV4-2,TRBD2,-,CASSLRLAGGLGGSYNEQFF,TGTGCCAGCAGCCTCCGACTAGCGGGAGGGCTGGGGGGATCCTACAATGAGCAGTTCTTC